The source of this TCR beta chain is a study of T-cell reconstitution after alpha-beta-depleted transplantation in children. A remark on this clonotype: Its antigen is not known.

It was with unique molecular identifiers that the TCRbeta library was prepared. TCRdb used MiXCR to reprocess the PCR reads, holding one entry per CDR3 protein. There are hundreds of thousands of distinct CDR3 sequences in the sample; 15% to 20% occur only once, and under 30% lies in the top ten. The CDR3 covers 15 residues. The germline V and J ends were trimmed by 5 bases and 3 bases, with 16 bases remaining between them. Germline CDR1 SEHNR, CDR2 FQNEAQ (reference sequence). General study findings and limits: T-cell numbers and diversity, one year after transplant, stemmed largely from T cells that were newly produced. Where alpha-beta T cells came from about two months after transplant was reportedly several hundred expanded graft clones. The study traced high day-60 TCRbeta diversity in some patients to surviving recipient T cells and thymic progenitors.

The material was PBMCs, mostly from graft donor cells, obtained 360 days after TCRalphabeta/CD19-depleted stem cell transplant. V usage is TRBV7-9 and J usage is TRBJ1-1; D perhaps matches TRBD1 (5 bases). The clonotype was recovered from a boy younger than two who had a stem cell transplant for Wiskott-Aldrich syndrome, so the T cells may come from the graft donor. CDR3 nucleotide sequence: TGTGCCAGCAGCCTAGGGTCCCAGGGTTACACTGAAGCTTTCTTT. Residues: CASSLGSQGYTEAFF.